This T cell receptor (beta chain) was recorded in a study of PD-L1 blockade in urothelial cancer. Time point meaning: pretreatment peripheral blood. Method: immunoSEQ multiplex PCR; TCRdb's copy keeps in-frame clones and lacks some. The sample lists approximately 72,000 clones; around 86% were seen once. V gave up 8 bases and J gave up 2 bases, with 16 bases separating them. There are 14 residues in the CDR3. Germline V gene data show CDR1 as SQVTM and CDR2 as ANQGSEA. This sequence joins TRBV29-1 and TRBJ1-3, with D possibly being TRBD1 (6 bases). This sample comprised PBMCs, obtained around atezolizumab (anti-PD-L1) treatment. The receptor's source is a man between 60 and 75 years old with urothelial cancer. The chain's CDR3 is CSPLNRVPGNTIYF. DNA of the CDR3: TGCAGCCCTCTAAACAGGGTCCCTGGAAACACCATATATTTT.